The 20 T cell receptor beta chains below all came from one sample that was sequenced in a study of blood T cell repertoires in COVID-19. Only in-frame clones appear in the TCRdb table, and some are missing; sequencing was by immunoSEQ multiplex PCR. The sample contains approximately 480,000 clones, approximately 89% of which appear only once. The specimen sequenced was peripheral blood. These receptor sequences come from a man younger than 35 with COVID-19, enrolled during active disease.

The CDR3: CASSAGGNNEQFF. The CDR3 nucleotides read TGTGCCAGCTCTGCGGGGGGGAATAATGAGCAGTTCTTC. This chain links TRBV28 with TRBJ2-1; 9 positions agree with TRBD2. CDR3 length: 13 amino acids. CDR1 MDHEN and CDR2 SYDVKM come from the germline V gene. J gave up 7 bases and V 8 bases, and 6 bases lay outside the gene matches.

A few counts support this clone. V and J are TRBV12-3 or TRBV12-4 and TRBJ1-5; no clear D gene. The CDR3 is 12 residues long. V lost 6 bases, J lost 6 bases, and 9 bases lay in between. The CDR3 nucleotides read TGTGCCAGCAGGGAGGGAGGTCAGCCCCAGCATTTT. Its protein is CASREGGQPQHF.

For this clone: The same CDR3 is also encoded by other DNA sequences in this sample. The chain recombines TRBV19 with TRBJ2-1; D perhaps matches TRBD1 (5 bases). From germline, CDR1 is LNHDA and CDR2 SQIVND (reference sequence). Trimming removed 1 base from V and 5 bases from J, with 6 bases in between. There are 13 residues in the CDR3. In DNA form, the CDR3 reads TGTGCCAGTAGTATAGGACAGAACAATGAGCAGTTCTTC. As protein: CASSIGQNNEQFF. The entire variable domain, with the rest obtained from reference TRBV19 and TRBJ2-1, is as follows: DGGITQSPKYLFRKEGQNVTLSCEQNLNHDAMYWYRQDPGQGLRLIYYSQIVNDFQKGDIAEGYSVSREKKESFPLTVTSAQKNPTAFYLCASSIGQNNEQFFGPGTRLTVL.

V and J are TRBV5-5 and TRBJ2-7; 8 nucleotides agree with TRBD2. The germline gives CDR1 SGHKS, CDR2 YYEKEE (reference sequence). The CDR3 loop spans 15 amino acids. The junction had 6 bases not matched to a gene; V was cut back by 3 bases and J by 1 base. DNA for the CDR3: TGTGCCAGCAGCTCCATCGGACTAGCTTCCTACGAGCAGTACTTC. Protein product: CASSSIGLASYEQYF.

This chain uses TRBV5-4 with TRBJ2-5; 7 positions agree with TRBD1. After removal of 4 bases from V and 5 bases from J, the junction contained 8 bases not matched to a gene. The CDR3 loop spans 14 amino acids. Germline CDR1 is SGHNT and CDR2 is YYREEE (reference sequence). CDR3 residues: CASSRQGAAETQYF. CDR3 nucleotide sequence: TGTGCCAGCAGCAGACAGGGTGCCGCGGAGACCCAGTACTTC.

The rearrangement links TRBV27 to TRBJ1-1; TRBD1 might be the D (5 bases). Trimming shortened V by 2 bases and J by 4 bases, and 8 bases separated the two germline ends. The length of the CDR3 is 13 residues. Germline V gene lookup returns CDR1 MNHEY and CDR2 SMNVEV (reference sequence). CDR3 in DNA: TGTGCCAGCAGTTTACCGGGGGGCACTGAAGCTTTCTTT. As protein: CASSLPGGTEAFF.

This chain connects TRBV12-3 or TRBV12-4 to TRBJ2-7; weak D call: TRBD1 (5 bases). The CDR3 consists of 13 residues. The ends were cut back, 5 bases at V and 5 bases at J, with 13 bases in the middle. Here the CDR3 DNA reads TGTGCCAGCAGTGGCCTACAGGCTAACGAGCAGTACTTC. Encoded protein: CASSGLQANEQYF.

DNA of the CDR3: TGTGCCAGTACCACGCGGGTGTCGGGCGGGGCCAACGTCCTGACTTTC. Translated: CASTTRVSGGANVLTF. The chain has TRBV19 and TRBJ2-6; D might be TRBD2 (5 bases). Germline V CDR1 and CDR2: LNHDA, SQIVND (reference sequence). The CDR3 loop spans 16 amino acids. V was pared by 7 bases and J by 4 bases, with 17 bases between.

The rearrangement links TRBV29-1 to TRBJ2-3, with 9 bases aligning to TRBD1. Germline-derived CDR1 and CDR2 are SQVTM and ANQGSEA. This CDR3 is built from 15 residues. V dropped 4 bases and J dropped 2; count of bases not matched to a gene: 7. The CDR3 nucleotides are TGCAGCGTTGCGGGGGGACAGGGAGACACAGATACGCAGTATTTT. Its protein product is CSVAGGQGDTDTQYF.

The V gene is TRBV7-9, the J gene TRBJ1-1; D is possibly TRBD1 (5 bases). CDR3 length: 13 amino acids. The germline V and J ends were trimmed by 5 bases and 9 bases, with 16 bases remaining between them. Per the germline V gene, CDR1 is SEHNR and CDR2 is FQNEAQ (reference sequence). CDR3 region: CASSPTQDGQAFF. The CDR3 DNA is TGTGCCAGCAGCCCAACACAGGACGGTCAAGCTTTCTTT.

The CDR3 spells CASSETGRNTEAFF. DNA of the CDR3: TGCGCCAGCAGTGAGACAGGCAGGAACACTGAAGCTTTCTTT. The gene calls are TRBV10-1 and TRBJ1-1, with D possibly TRBD1 on 5 matching bases. Trimming took off 2 bases at V and 1 base at J, with 8 bases between the two ends. The CDR3 sequence is 14 residues long. Germline-derived CDR1 and CDR2 are WNHNN and SYGVQD (reference sequence).

This CDR3 is CASSIGQRGTEAFF. The CDR3 bases are TGTGCCAGCAGCATTGGACAGAGAGGCACTGAAGCTTTCTTT. The V and J genes are TRBV11-3 and TRBJ1-1; TRBD1 might be the D (6 bases). The CDR3 runs to 14 residues. Trimming cost V 5 bases and J 4 bases, with 14 bases left between them. Germline loops: CDR1 SGHNT, CDR2 YENEEA.

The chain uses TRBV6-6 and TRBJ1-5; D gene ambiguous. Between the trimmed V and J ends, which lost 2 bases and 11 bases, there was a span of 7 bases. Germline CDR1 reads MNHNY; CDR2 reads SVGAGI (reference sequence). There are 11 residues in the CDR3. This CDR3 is CASSYRDSQHF. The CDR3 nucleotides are TGTGCCAGCAGTTACCGGGATTCCCAGCATTTT.

CDR3 region: CASSGHRTGTRGTGELFF. The CDR3 region has the DNA TGTGCCAGCAGCGGCCACAGGACCGGGACCCGGGGGACCGGGGAGCTGTTTTTT. The J gene is TRBJ2-2, the V gene TRBV27; tentative D call: TRBD2 (6 bases). V shed 6 bases and J shed 5 bases, with 25 bases lying between them. The germline CDR1 and CDR2 sequences are MNHEY and SMNVEV (reference sequence). CDR3 length: 18 amino acids.

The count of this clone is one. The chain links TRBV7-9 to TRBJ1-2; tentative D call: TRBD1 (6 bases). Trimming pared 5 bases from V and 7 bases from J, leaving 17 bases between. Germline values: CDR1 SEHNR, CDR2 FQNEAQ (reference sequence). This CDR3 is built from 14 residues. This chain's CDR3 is CASSQGQGSGGYTF. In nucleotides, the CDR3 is TGTGCCAGCAGCCAGGGGCAGGGCTCGGGTGGCTACACCTTC. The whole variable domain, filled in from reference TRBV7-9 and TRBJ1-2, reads DTGVSQNPRHKITKRGQNVTFRCDPISEHNRLYWYRQTLGQGPEFLTYFQNEAQLEKSRLLSDRFSAERPKGSFSTLEIQRTEQGDSAMYLCASSQGQGSGGYTFGSGTRLTVV.

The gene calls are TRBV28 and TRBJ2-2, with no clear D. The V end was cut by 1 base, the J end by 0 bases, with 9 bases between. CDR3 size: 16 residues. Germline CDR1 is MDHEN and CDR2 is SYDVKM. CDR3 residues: CASSLSNRANTGELFF. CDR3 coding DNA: TGTGCCAGCAGTTTATCCAACCGGGCGAACACCGGGGAGCTGTTTTTT.

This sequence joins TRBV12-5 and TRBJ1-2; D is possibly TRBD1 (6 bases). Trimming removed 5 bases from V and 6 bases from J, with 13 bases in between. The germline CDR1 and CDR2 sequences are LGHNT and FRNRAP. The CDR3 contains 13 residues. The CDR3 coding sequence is TGTGCTAGTGGTCACGGGACATCTCATGGCTACACCTTC. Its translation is CASGHGTSHGYTF.

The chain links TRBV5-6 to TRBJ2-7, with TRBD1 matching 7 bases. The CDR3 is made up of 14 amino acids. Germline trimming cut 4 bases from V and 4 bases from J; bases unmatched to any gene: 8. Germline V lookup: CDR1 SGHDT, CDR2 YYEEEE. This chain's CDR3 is CASSLTGTAYEQYF. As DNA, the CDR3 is TGTGCCAGCAGCCTAACAGGGACAGCATACGAGCAGTACTTC.

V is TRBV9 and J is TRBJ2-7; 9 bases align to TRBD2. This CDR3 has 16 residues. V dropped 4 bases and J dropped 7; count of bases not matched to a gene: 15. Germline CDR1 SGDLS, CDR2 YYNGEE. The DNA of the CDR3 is TGTGCCAGCAGCCCCAGCTTAGCGGGAGTCTCTCAAGAGCAGTACTTC. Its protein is CASSPSLAGVSQEQYF.

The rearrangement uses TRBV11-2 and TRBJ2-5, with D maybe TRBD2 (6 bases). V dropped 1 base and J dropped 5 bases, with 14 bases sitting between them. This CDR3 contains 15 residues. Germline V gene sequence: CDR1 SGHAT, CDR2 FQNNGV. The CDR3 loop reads CASSLVLRGPETQYF. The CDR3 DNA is TGTGCCAGCAGCTTAGTGTTGCGGGGCCCGGAGACCCAGTACTTC.